These 5 T cell receptor beta chains share one sample of origin, sequenced in a study of OX40 agonist ivuxolimab in advanced cancers. Repertoires were generated with immunoSEQ multiplex PCR, while TCRdb's copy carries only in-frame clones and drops some. The sample carries 55,000 to 70,000 clones, about 86% recorded once. The sequencing used CD4+ or CD8+ T cells sorted from blood, collected in a trial of the OX40 agonist ivuxolimab. The receptors derive from an adult with an advanced solid tumor such as melanoma, head and neck, liver or kidney cancer.

This chain connects TRBV5-1 to TRBJ2-3; D gene unclear. Germline V gene sequence: CDR1 SGHRS, CDR2 YFSETQ. The V gene lost 0 bases and the J gene lost 0 bases, with 8 bases spanning the gap. This CDR3 contains 15 residues. The CDR3 protein is CASSLGPTSTDTQYF. For the CDR3, the DNA is TGCGCCAGCAGCTTGGGTCCAACTAGCACAGATACGCAGTATTTT.

The chain carries TRBV5-1 and TRBJ2-5, with TRBD1 matching 8 bases. V shed 4 bases, J shed 1 base, and the junction held 3 bases outside the gene matches. This CDR3 has 14 residues. Germline V gene sequence: CDR1 SGHRS, CDR2 YFSETQ. The CDR3 bases are TGCGCCAGCAGCGGACAGGGTATCCAAGAGACCCAGTACTTC. This sequence encodes CASSGQGIQETQYF. The full variable domain, with the rest looked up from reference TRBV5-1 and TRBJ2-5, is KAGVTQTPRYLIKTRGQQVTLSCSPISGHRSVSWYQQTPGQGLQFLFEYFSETQRNKGNFPGRFSGRQFSNSRSEMNVSTLELGDSALYLCASSGQGIQETQYFGPGTRLLVL.

Comment on this clone: This sample also contains other DNA sequences that code for the same CDR3. The V gene is TRBV12-5, the J gene TRBJ2-2; 7 positions match TRBD1. J was trimmed by 3 bases and V by 3 bases; bases with no gene match: 4. The CDR3 loop spans 15 amino acids. Germline V lookup: CDR1 LGHNT, CDR2 FRNRAP. CDR3 sequence reads: CASGFGDRDTGELFF. The CDR3 DNA sequence: TGTGCTAGTGGTTTTGGGGACAGAGACACCGGGGAGCTGTTTTTT.

This chain joins TRBV5-1 and TRBJ2-2; D ambiguous. The V gene lost 0 bases and the J gene lost 0 bases, with 3 bases spanning the gap. This CDR3 spans 14 amino acids. From germline, CDR1 is SGHRS and CDR2 YFSETQ. Here the CDR3 DNA reads TGCGCCAGCAGCTTGGAACCGAACACCGGGGAGCTGTTTTTT. As protein: CASSLEPNTGELFF. The full variable domain, in which reference TRBV5-1 and TRBJ2-2 provide the parts outside the CDR3, is KAGVTQTPRYLIKTRGQQVTLSCSPISGHRSVSWYQQTPGQGLQFLFEYFSETQRNKGNFPGRFSGRQFSNSRSEMNVSTLELGDSALYLCASSLEPNTGELFFGEGSRLTVL.

This clone occurred once. The V gene is TRBV5-6, the J gene TRBJ2-1, with 8 bases lining up with TRBD2. This CDR3 is built from 15 residues. With V trimmed by 4 bases and J by 3 bases, 6 bases remained unmatched. CDR1 and CDR2 from the germline V gene are SGHDT and YYEEEE. DNA of the CDR3: TGTGCCAGCAGCGGAACGCGGGGGGACTACAATGAGCAGTTCTTC. It is translated as CASSGTRGDYNEQFF.